This TCR beta chain was sequenced in a study of T cell repertoires in cytomegalovirus infection. This CDR3 is 14 amino acids long. V dropped 5 bases and J dropped 6 bases, with 13 bases sitting between them. Per the germline V gene, CDR1 is KGHDR and CDR2 is SFDVKD. In TCRdb, the reads were re-called with MiXCR into one record per CDR3 protein. The data contain about 920,000 distinct CDR3 sequences, around 29% of them singletons. Points on this clonotype: Its antigen is unknown.

Sequencing was performed on cultured CD8+ T cells from PBMCs, taken from culture after CMV antigen stimulation. The clonotype originates from a human donor in good health (CMV status not recorded). Some clones in this sample may be carry-over from other donors' samples. This rearrangement joins TRBV24-1 to TRBJ1-5; no clear D gene. The CDR3 loop reads CATSVSSSGQPQHF. In DNA form, the CDR3 reads TGTGCCACCAGTGTCTCCTCCAGCGGTCAGCCCCAGCATTTT.